The entry below gives a single TCR beta chain sequence along with its context. Patients at the Seattle site were enrolled during active infection and followed longitudinally. This sample was taken from a study of blood T cell repertoires in COVID-19. J gave up 4 bases and V 2 bases, and 20 bases lay outside the gene matches. CDR3 length: 21 residues. From germline, CDR1 is SGHRS and CDR2 YFSETQ. Here immunoSEQ multiplex PCR was the method, and the copy in TCRdb shows in-frame clones only, minus some. Of over 150,000 clones in the sample, about 80% were seen once. V gene TRBV5-1 combines with J gene TRBJ2-2; 10 positions agree with TRBD1. The TCR originated in an older woman with COVID-19, enrolled during active disease. The source material was peripheral blood. The CDR3 loop reads CASSFSAPGQGRRRGTGELFF. CDR3 sequence (DNA): TGCGCCAGCAGCTTCTCTGCACCGGGACAGGGGCGGCGTAGGGGCACCGGGGAGCTGTTTTTT.